Following are 30 T cell receptor beta chains from one sample sequenced in a study of cytomegalovirus exposure and HLA in healthy donors. Primers included in the PCR were 60 Vbeta and 13 Jbeta primers. Clones were read by immunoSEQ multiplex PCR, and TCRdb kept only the in-frame ones, dropping some. The sample consists of 100,000 or so clones, about four fifths of them appearing once. The sequencing input was PBMCs. These receptors originate from a man aged 25 to 40 in good health and CMV-seronegative.

The J gene is TRBJ2-3, the V gene TRBV5-1; TRBD2 is a possible D gene (7 bases). The length of the CDR3 is 15 residues. From germline, CDR1 is SGHRS and CDR2 YFSETQ. V was clipped by 4 bases and J by 5 bases, with 17 bases between them. The CDR3 region is CASSQEGGPEDTQYF. CDR3 bases: TGCGCCAGCAGCCAAGAGGGGGGGCCGGAAGATACGCAGTATTTT.

This clone came up once. J is TRBJ2-7 and V is TRBV6-1; no definite D call. The germline CDR1 and CDR2 sequences are MNHNS and SASEGT. This CDR3 is built from 11 residues. The V gene lost 7 bases and the J gene lost 6 bases, with 10 bases spanning the gap. The CDR3 sequence is CASTVTTEQYF. The CDR3 coding sequence is TGTGCCAGCACAGTGACAACCGAGCAGTACTTC.

This clone has just a few counts. The V call is TRBV14, the J call TRBJ2-3, with TRBD2 identical over 11 bases. The CDR3 sequence is 17 residues long. The V gene's germline CDR1 is SGHDN and CDR2 FVKESK. The ends lost 0 bases at V and 3 bases at J; junction bases unmatched: 5. CDR3 sequence: CASSQELPSGGTDTQYF. The DNA of the CDR3 is TGTGCCAGCAGCCAAGAATTGCCTAGCGGGGGGACAGATACGCAGTATTTT.

The CDR3: CASSHPRGGNTEAFF. In DNA form, the CDR3 reads TGTGCCAGCAGCCACCCTCGCGGGGGGAACACTGAAGCTTTCTTT. The chain carries TRBV7-9 and TRBJ1-1; D perhaps matches TRBD1 (5 bases). Germline loops: CDR1 SEHNR, CDR2 FQNEAQ (reference sequence). Trimming left V 5 bases short and J 1 base short, with 14 bases between. This CDR3 has 15 amino acids.

The J gene is TRBJ2-7, the V gene TRBV28, with TRBD2 matching over 11 bases. CDR3 length: 15 residues. V dropped 2 bases and J dropped 4; count of bases not matched to a gene: 4. Germline V CDR1 and CDR2: MDHEN, SYDVKM. The CDR3 DNA sequence: TGTGCCAGCAGTTTAGGACTAGCGGGCCCTTACGAGCAGTACTTC. Amino acids: CASSLGLAGPYEQYF.

V is TRBV7-9 and J is TRBJ2-1; D unresolved. The CDR3 length is 13 residues. The V gene lost 0 bases and the J gene lost 4 bases, with 4 bases spanning the gap. From germline, CDR1 is SEHNR and CDR2 FQNEAQ (reference sequence). The CDR3 spells CASSLAPYNEQFF. CDR3 nucleotide sequence: TGTGCCAGCAGCTTAGCCCCATACAATGAGCAGTTCTTC.

This chain joins TRBV5-1 and TRBJ1-1; 7 nucleotides align to TRBD1. The CDR3 loop spans 14 amino acids. CDR1 is SGHRS, CDR2 YFSETQ, per germline. V lost 3 bases and J lost 5; bases outside the gene matches: 7. The CDR3 loop reads CASSWDQGGTEAFF. Here the CDR3 DNA reads TGCGCCAGCAGCTGGGACCAGGGGGGAACTGAAGCTTTCTTT.

The V gene is TRBV5-6, the J gene TRBJ1-1, with 7 bases lining up with TRBD1. The V gene end was trimmed by 5 bases and the J gene end by 4 bases; junction bases not matched to a gene: 8. Germline CDR1 is SGHDT and CDR2 is YYEEEE. CDR3 size: 14 residues. CDR3 bases: TGTGCCAGCAGACCGACAGGGATCGGCACTGAAGCTTTCTTT. Translated, it gives CASRPTGIGTEAFF.

A single count supports this clone. The V gene is TRBV4-3, the J gene TRBJ2-4, with TRBD1 matching 7 bases. The germline gives CDR1 LGHNA, CDR2 YSLEER. The CDR3 covers 15 residues. V gave up 0 bases and J gave up 6 bases; unmatched junction bases: 5. The CDR3 DNA sequence: TGCGCCAGCAGCCAAGAACCCAACAGGGGAAACATTCAGTACTTC. It yields the protein CASSQEPNRGNIQYF.

The chain uses TRBV29-1 and TRBJ2-4; 8 bases line up with TRBD2. The V gene's germline CDR1 is SQVTM and CDR2 ANQGSEA. V was pared by 5 bases and J by 1 base, with 10 bases of the junction left unmatched. The CDR3 length is 16 residues. CDR3 loop: CSVSKRGGFAKNIQYF. CDR3 DNA: TGCAGCGTTTCTAAGCGCGGGGGGTTTGCCAAAAACATTCAGTACTTC.

The rearrangement links TRBV5-4 to TRBJ1-2; 7 positions agree with TRBD1. V was clipped by 4 bases and J by 1 base; unmatched bases: 4. Germline V gene data show CDR1 as SGHNT and CDR2 as YYREEE (reference sequence). This CDR3 contains 14 residues. The CDR3 region is CASSQAGGNYGYTF. CDR3 in DNA: TGTGCCAGCAGCCAAGCAGGGGGTAACTATGGCTACACCTTC.

J is TRBJ2-1 and V is TRBV10-3; D might be TRBD1 (7 bases). V gave up 10 bases and J gave up 8 bases, with 15 bases separating them. The CDR3 is 12 residues long. CDR1 is ENHRY and CDR2 is SYGVKD in the germline V gene. Here the CDR3 DNA reads TGTGCCAGCGGACAGGAGGGGGATGAGCAGTTCTTC. It specifies CASGQEGDEQFF.

This rearrangement joins TRBV5-1 to TRBJ2-7; 8 bases fit TRBD2. Germline assignment: CDR1 SGHRS and CDR2 YFSETQ. This CDR3 has 14 residues. V shed 2 bases, J shed 4 bases, and the junction held 5 bases outside the gene matches. In nucleotides, the CDR3 is TGCGCCAGCAGCTTTAGCGGGGACCAATACGAGCAGTACTTC. Protein: CASSFSGDQYEQYF.

The chain links TRBV7-2 to TRBJ2-1; 9 bases agree with TRBD2. The CDR3 is 14 amino acids. After removal of 3 bases from V and 6 bases from J, the junction contained 3 bases not matched to a gene. Germline V gene lookup returns CDR1 SGHTA and CDR2 FQGNSA. This CDR3 reads CASSLRGGFNEQFF. The CDR3 region has the DNA TGTGCCAGCAGCTTGCGGGGGGGCTTCAATGAGCAGTTCTTC.

The chain employs TRBV29-1 and TRBJ1-3; 7 nucleotides align to TRBD1. V was pared by 7 bases and J by 0 bases, with 9 bases of the junction left unmatched. Germline CDR1 is SQVTM and CDR2 is ANQGSEA. The CDR3 has 15 amino acids. The CDR3 DNA follows: TGCAGCGCCGGGGGACAGCAGCTCTCTGGAAACACCATATATTTT. Translating gives CSAGGQQLSGNTIYF.

As for this clone: Mismatch with germline at one junction end may stem from a read error. The rearrangement joins TRBV4-3 to TRBJ1-2; TRBD1 aligns across 7 bases. CDR3 length: 15 residues. Germline values: CDR1 LGHNA, CDR2 YSLEER. In DNA, the CDR3 is TGCGCCAGCAGCCAAGGACCCACAACTGAAGGGGGCTGCACCTTC. Translated, it gives CASSQGPTTEGGCTF.

The chain combines TRBV27 with TRBJ2-7; 11 bases are a match to TRBD2. From germline, CDR1 is MNHEY and CDR2 SMNVEV (reference sequence). The V segment lost 6 bases and the J segment 4 bases; nucleotides outside the gene matches: 8. This CDR3 is 15 amino acids long. This CDR3 reads CASRLIAGGPYEQYF. In DNA form, the CDR3 reads TGTGCCAGCAGACTCATAGCGGGAGGGCCGTACGAGCAGTACTTC.

In its sample, this clone was seen a few times. The rearrangement uses TRBV10-3 and TRBJ1-2, with TRBD1 identical over 7 bases. After removal of 2 bases from V and 7 bases from J, the junction contained 4 bases not matched to a gene. The germline CDR1 and CDR2 sequences are ENHRY and SYGVKD. The CDR3 sequence is 13 residues long. The CDR3 loop reads CAISEDREGGYTF. The CDR3 coding sequence is TGTGCCATCAGTGAGGACAGGGAAGGTGGCTACACCTTC.

The chain's CDR3 is CASSYTGTGYGYTF. DNA of the CDR3: TGTGCCAGCAGTTACACGGGGACTGGATATGGCTACACCTTC. V usage is TRBV6-5 and J usage is TRBJ1-2, with TRBD1 as a possible D gene (5 bases). V lost 2 bases, J lost 5 bases, and 12 bases lay in between. Per germline, CDR1 MNHEY and CDR2 SVGAGI. The CDR3 totals 14 residues.

The chain combines TRBV7-2 with TRBJ2-7; 7 positions agree with TRBD1. Germline CDR1 reads SGHTA; CDR2 reads FQGNSA. This CDR3 region has 14 residues. V lost 1 base, J lost 6 bases, and 6 bases stayed unmatched. CDR3 sequence reads: CASSLGTTGTEQYF. The CDR3 coding sequence is TGTGCCAGCAGCTTAGGGACGACAGGGACCGAGCAGTACTTC.

This clone was observed a handful of times. This chain uses TRBV19 with TRBJ2-5; D is unresolved. Trimming cost V 5 bases and J 5 bases, with 15 bases left between them. The germline V gene encodes CDR1 LNHDA and CDR2 SQIVND (reference sequence). The CDR3 contains 14 residues. CDR3 amino acids: CASSVAVLWETQYF. The CDR3 region has the DNA TGTGCCAGTAGTGTGGCAGTCCTTTGGGAGACCCAGTACTTC.

The chain combines TRBV9 with TRBJ1-6; D gene uncertain. CDR3 length: 15 amino acids. The V and J ends lost 2 bases and 6 bases respectively, with 12 bases between them. Looked up from germline, CDR1 is SGDLS and CDR2 is YYNGEE. The CDR3: CASSVRTTLNSPLHF. The CDR3 nucleotides are TGTGCCAGCAGCGTGCGAACTACACTTAATTCACCCCTCCACTTT.

The chain couples TRBV27 to TRBJ2-5; TRBD2 aligns across 10 bases. Germline CDR1 reads MNHEY; CDR2 reads SMNVEV (reference sequence). The CDR3 length is 16 residues. Trimming took 5 bases from V and 6 from J; bases not matched to a gene: 12. This chain's CDR3 is CASSPRTPSGSQTQYF. The DNA for the CDR3 is TGTGCCAGCAGTCCTCGAACTCCTAGCGGGAGCCAGACCCAGTACTTC.

The chain carries TRBV25-1 and TRBJ2-7; perhaps TRBD1 as D (5 bases). Germline-derived CDR1 and CDR2 are MGHDK and SYGVNS. This CDR3 contains 16 residues. V was trimmed by 4 bases and J by 3 bases, leaving 19 bases between them. The CDR3 region has the DNA TGTGCCAGCAGTGGATCAGGGATAAGTCCCTACTACGAGCAGTACTTC. Amino acid sequence: CASSGSGISPYYEQYF.

The chain uses TRBV19 and TRBJ2-1; maybe TRBD2 (5 bases). Trimming removed 5 bases at V and 0 bases at J, with 11 bases between. The CDR3 totals 15 residues. Germline CDR1 is LNHDA and CDR2 is SQIVND (reference sequence). CDR3 loop: CASSVASHSYNEQFF. The CDR3 DNA reads TGTGCCAGTAGTGTTGCTAGCCACTCCTACAATGAGCAGTTCTTC.

CDR3 residues: CASSLFRTGVEQYF. CDR3 nucleotide sequence: TGTGCCAGCAGTTTGTTCCGGACAGGGGTCGAGCAGTACTTC. V and J are TRBV27 and TRBJ2-7, with TRBD1 matching 9 bases. The CDR3 extends over 14 amino acids. The germline CDR1 and CDR2 sequences are MNHEY and SMNVEV (reference sequence). After removal of 3 bases from V and 6 bases from J, the junction contained 6 bases not matched to a gene.

This sequence joins TRBV6-5 and TRBJ2-1; 7 bases fit TRBD1. Trimming at V came to 6 bases and at J to 1 base, leaving 6 bases not matched to a gene. CDR1 MNHEY and CDR2 SVGAGI come from the germline V gene. This CDR3 has 15 amino acids. The DNA of the CDR3 is TGTGCCAGCAGCCAAGACAGGGTATCCTACAATGAGCAGTTCTTC. It codes for CASSQDRVSYNEQFF.

This chain connects TRBV19 to TRBJ2-3, with TRBD1 as a possible D gene (6 bases). Germline values: CDR1 LNHDA, CDR2 SQIVND (reference sequence). V was cut by 6 bases and J by 0 bases, with 16 bases left in between. The CDR3 runs 16 residues. The CDR3 region is CASRIGTPKSTDTQYF. The CDR3 DNA follows: TGTGCCAGTAGGATCGGGACACCTAAGAGCACAGATACGCAGTATTTT.

The J gene is TRBJ2-7, the V gene TRBV5-1; perhaps TRBD1 as D (5 bases). Germline loops: CDR1 SGHRS, CDR2 YFSETQ. V lost 3 bases and J 2 bases, leaving 12 bases between the germline ends. The CDR3 consists of 14 residues. CDR3 in DNA: TGCGCCAGCAGCTCCCAGGGCAGCCCCTACGAGCAGTACTTC. Amino acid sequence: CASSSQGSPYEQYF.

The gene calls are TRBV5-8 and TRBJ2-3, with TRBD2 matching 9 bases. CDR3 size: 17 residues. The junction had 9 bases not matched to a gene; V was cut back by 0 bases and J by 4 bases. The germline CDR1 and CDR2 sequences are SGHTS and YDEGEE. Here the CDR3 reads CASSLGWLAGDPDTQYF. CDR3 in DNA: TGTGCCAGCAGCTTGGGATGGTTAGCGGGGGATCCAGATACGCAGTATTTT.